The sample holds one count of the clone carrying this T cell receptor beta chain. Antigen specificity is unknown. Extracted RNA was reverse transcribed, and the resulting cDNA served as sequencing template. Using immunoSEQ multiplex PCR, the repertoire was profiled, and TCRdb retains in-frame clones only, with some absent. The sample has roughly 120,000 clones; roughly 56% are singletons. The record originates from a study of CD8+ T cells in alopecia areata. Study conclusions and caveats: Scalp specimens additionally yield sequences from normal skin's resident alphabeta T cells. Administration of tofacitinib significantly diminished scalp clonality and expanded CD8+ clones within the top 100.

The treatment: oral pan-JAK inhibitor, 5-10 mg twice daily. The length of the CDR3 is 14 residues. V lost 2 bases and J lost 1, with 12 bases in between. The V gene's germline CDR1 is GTSNPN and CDR2 SVGIG (reference sequence). The source material was CD4+ T cells sorted from blood, sampled at week 24, from a patient treated with tofacitinib. The rearrangement uses TRBV30 and TRBJ2-7; tentatively, D is TRBD1 (5 bases). The clonotype originates from a human donor with alopecia areata. Here the CDR3 reads CAWSLQVLSYEQYF. CDR3 coding DNA: TGTGCCTGGAGTTTACAGGTCCTTTCCTACGAGCAGTACTTC.